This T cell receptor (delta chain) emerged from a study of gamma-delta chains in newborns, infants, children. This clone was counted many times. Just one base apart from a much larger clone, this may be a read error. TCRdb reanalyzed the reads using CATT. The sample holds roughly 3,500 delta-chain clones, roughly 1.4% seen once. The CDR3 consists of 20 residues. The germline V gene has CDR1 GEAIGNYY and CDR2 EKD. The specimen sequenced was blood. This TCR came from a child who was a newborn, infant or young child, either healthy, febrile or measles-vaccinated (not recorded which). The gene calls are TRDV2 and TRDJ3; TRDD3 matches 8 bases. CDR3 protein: CACGTLLGGPSSWDTRQMFF. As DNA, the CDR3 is TGTGCCTGTGGCACCTTACTGGGGGGCCCAAGCTCCTGGGACACCCGACAGATGTTTTTC.